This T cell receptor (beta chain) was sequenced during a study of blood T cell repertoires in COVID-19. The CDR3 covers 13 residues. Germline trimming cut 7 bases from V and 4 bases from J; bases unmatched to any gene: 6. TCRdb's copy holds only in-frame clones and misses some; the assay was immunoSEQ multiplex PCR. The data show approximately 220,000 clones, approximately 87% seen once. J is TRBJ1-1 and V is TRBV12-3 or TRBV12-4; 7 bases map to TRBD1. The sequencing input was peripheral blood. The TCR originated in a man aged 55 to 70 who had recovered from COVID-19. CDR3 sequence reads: CASTETGPTEAFF. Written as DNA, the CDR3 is TGTGCCAGCACCGAGACAGGGCCCACTGAAGCTTTCTTT.